This T cell receptor (beta chain) was profiled in a study of blood T cell repertoires in COVID-19. Only in-frame clones appear in the TCRdb table, and some are missing; sequencing was by immunoSEQ multiplex PCR. Here the sample spans under 300,000 clones, 70% to 90% being singletons. Germline CDR1 is LGHDT and CDR2 is YNNKEL (reference sequence). Trimming shortened V by 1 base and J by 3 bases, and 10 bases separated the two germline ends. The CDR3 totals 15 residues. What was sequenced was peripheral blood. The TCR originated in a woman aged 25-40 years with acute or convalescent COVID-19. The chain couples TRBV3-1 (or the pseudogene TRBV3-2) to TRBJ1-5; no definite D call. CDR3 DNA: TGTGCCAGCAGCCAAGGCAGGTCTTCCAATCAGCCCCAGCATTTT. Translating gives CASSQGRSSNQPQHF.